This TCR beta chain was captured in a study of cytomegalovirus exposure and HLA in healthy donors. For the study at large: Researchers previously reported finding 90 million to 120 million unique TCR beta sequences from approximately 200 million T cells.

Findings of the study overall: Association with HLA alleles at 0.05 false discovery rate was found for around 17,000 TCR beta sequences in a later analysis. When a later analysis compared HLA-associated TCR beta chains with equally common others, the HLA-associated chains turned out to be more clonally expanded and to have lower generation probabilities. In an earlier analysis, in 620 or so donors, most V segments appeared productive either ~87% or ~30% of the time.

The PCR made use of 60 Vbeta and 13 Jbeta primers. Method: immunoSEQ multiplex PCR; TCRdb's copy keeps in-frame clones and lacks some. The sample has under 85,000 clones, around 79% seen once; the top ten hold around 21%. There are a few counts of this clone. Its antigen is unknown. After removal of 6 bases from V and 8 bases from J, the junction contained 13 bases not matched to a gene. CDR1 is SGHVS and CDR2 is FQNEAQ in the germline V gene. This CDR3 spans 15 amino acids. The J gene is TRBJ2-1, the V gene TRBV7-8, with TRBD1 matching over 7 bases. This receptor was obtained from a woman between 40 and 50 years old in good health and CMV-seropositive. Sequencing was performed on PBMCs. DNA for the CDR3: TGTGCCAGCAGACCTGACAGGGTTTTTCCCCATGAGCAGTTCTTC. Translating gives CASRPDRVFPHEQFF.